This entry features one T cell receptor (beta chain) sequence. This specimen belongs to a study of cytomegalovirus exposure and HLA in healthy donors. Researchers ran the PCR with 60 Vbeta and 13 Jbeta primers. Only in-frame clones appear in the TCRdb table, and some are missing; sequencing was by immunoSEQ multiplex PCR. The sample contains 180,000 or so clones, over 60% of which appear only once. Input material: PBMCs. This sequence originates from a man younger than 35 in good health and CMV-seronegative.

CDR3 sequence reads: CASSSPPEAGGYTF. In DNA, the CDR3 is TGCGCCAGCAGCTCCCCTCCAGAGGCGGGGGGCTACACCTTC. The chain couples TRBV5-1 to TRBJ1-2; D gene ambiguous. The CDR3 is made up of 14 amino acids. Trimming cost V 3 bases and J 8 bases, with 17 bases left between them. The V gene's germline CDR1 is SGHRS and CDR2 YFSETQ.